These 12 T cell receptor beta chains were all obtained from the same sample, sequenced in a study of breast tumors, draining lymph nodes, adjacent tissues. Breast cancer patients provided tissue from their axillary draining lymph nodes. TCRdb re-called the multiplex PCR reads through MiXCR, storing one row per CDR3 protein. The sample has fewer than 250,000 distinct CDR3 sequences; approximately 31% are singletons. The sequenced sample was axillary lymph node tissue. Receptor source: a female donor with breast cancer. Some clones in this sample may be carry-over from other donors' samples.

This clonotype was observed a handful of times. This chain links TRBV27 with TRBJ2-3, with 9 positions matching TRBD1. V lost 5 bases to trimming and J lost 2 bases; unmatched junction nucleotides: 14. The CDR3 extends over 18 amino acids. CDR1 is MNHEY, CDR2 SMNVEV, per germline (reference sequence). Written as DNA, the CDR3 is TGTGCCAGCAGTCTCAAAATCTACGGGACAGGGCTCACAGATACGCAGTATTTT. It translates to CASSLKIYGTGLTDTQYF.

This clonotype was recorded many times. This chain joins TRBV19 and TRBJ2-6, with 9 nucleotides matching TRBD1. Per germline, CDR1 LNHDA and CDR2 SQIVND (reference sequence). After removal of 5 bases from V and 2 bases from J, the junction contained 16 bases not matched to a gene. The CDR3 totals 20 residues. In nucleotides, the CDR3 is TGTGCCAGTAGTCAAGGGGGACAGGGCACGGCCCCTCCTGGGGCCAACGTCCTGACTTTC. Translated: CASSQGGQGTAPPGANVLTF.

This clonotype was recorded at least ten times. The V and J genes are TRBV5-8 and TRBJ2-7; no clear D gene. The CDR3 covers 11 residues. Between the trimmed V and J ends, which lost 2 bases and 2 bases, there was a span of 2 bases. The germline V gene has CDR1 SGHTS and CDR2 YDEGEE. The DNA of the CDR3 is TGTGCCAGCAGCTTCCCCTACGAGCAGTACTTC. This translates into CASSFPYEQYF.

The chain recombines TRBV5-4 with TRBJ1-5; 7 nucleotides match TRBD1. Germline values: CDR1 SGHNT, CDR2 YYREEE (reference sequence). J was trimmed by 3 bases and V by 3 bases; bases with no gene match: 6. The CDR3 runs 15 residues. The CDR3 DNA is TGTGCCAGCAGCTCGGGGACAGAGAACAATCAGCCCCAGCATTTT. Amino acid sequence: CASSSGTENNQPQHF.

This clonotype was counted ten times or more. The rearrangement uses TRBV20-1 and TRBJ1-2, with 7 bases identical to TRBD1. Looked up from germline, CDR1 is DFQATT and CDR2 is SNEGSKA (reference sequence). The V and J ends lost 1 base and 1 base, in that order; junction bases with no gene match: 9. This CDR3 region has 16 residues. The CDR3 region is CSARGQDRALNYGYTF. The CDR3 nucleotides are TGCAGTGCTAGAGGACAAGACAGGGCTCTTAACTATGGCTACACCTTC.

Remarks on this clonotype: Since a much larger clone is just one base distant, this may be a read error. J is TRBJ2-7 and V is TRBV6-1, with 7 bases identical to TRBD2. Looked up from germline, CDR1 is MNHNS and CDR2 is SASEGT. CDR3 length equals 14 residues. The trim removed 8 bases at V and 4 bases at J, leaving 11 bases unmatched. CDR3 DNA: TGTGCCAGCGGCCGGACTAGTTTTACGTACGAGCAGTACTTC. Translation: CASGRTSFTYEQYF.

This chain links TRBV7-3 with TRBJ1-2, with a tentative D call TRBD1 (6 bases). The V end lost 2 bases, the J end lost 4 bases, and 11 bases lay between the germline ends. Germline loops: CDR1 SGHTA, CDR2 FQGTGA. This CDR3 has 14 residues. For the CDR3, the DNA is TGTGCCAGCAGCTTACTCCAGGGGATCTATGGCTACACCTTC. As protein: CASSLLQGIYGYTF.

This clonotype was observed many times. An end of the junction does not agree with germline; a read error may underlie this. J is TRBJ2-5 and V is TRBV20-1; 7 bases fit TRBD2. In germline, CDR1 is DFQATT, CDR2 SNEGSKA (reference sequence). The CDR3 contains 11 residues. The CDR3 region has the DNA TGCAGTGCTAGACTAGCGGAGACCCAGTCCTTC. Amino acid sequence: CSARLAETQSF.

This clonotype was counted ten times or more. The V call is TRBV4-2, the J call TRBJ1-2; D call uncertain. Germline CDR1 reads LGHNA; CDR2 reads YNFKEQ. Trimming removed 4 bases at V and 0 bases at J, with 15 bases between. This CDR3 has 16 residues. CDR3 bases: TGTGCCAGCAGCCCTCCCGGGCCTTCAGCTAACTATGGCTACACCTTC. This sequence encodes CASSPPGPSANYGYTF.

This clonotype occurred many times. The rearrangement links TRBV6-1 to TRBJ2-4; no reliable D call. Germline V gives CDR1 MNHNS, CDR2 SASEGT. The CDR3 loop spans 14 amino acids. V gave up 3 bases and J gave up 0 bases, with 6 bases separating them. The CDR3 is CASSDGGAKNIQYF. The CDR3 coding sequence is TGTGCCAGCAGTGACGGCGGAGCCAAAAACATTCAGTACTTC.

This clonotype has only a few counts. V usage is TRBV6-5 and J usage is TRBJ2-1; 11 bases align to TRBD2. The length of the CDR3 is 15 residues. With V trimmed by 6 bases and J by 6 bases, 7 bases remained unmatched. Germline CDR1 is MNHEY and CDR2 is SVGAGI. The CDR3 region is CASRRGGTSGNEQFF. The CDR3 DNA reads as TGTGCCAGCAGACGAGGGGGGACTAGCGGCAATGAGCAGTTCTTC.

This clonotype was recorded at least ten times. The rearrangement links TRBV7-8 to TRBJ1-4; 7 nucleotides line up with TRBD1. The length of the CDR3 is 18 residues. The junction had 13 bases not matched to a gene; V was cut back by 3 bases and J by 3 bases. The germline V gene has CDR1 SGHVS and CDR2 FQNEAQ. The CDR3, as DNA: TGTGCCAGCAGCTTGCGACAGGGAGGTATCGGATCTAATGAAAAACTGTTTTTT. Protein: CASSLRQGGIGSNEKLFF.